A selection of T cell receptor beta chains follows, all from one sample in a study of control samples from healthy donors and cancer patients. Produced via immunoSEQ multiplex PCR; TCRdb's table is partial and in-frame only. The profile shows approximately 66,000 clones, around 90% of them singletons. The sample was PBMCs. All receptors derive from a man aged 55 to 70 with colorectal cancer. The CDR3 runs from the conserved cysteine through the conserved F or W. The D gene is left open where the match is weak. Only some rows state a clone size, as once, few, many or a class for expanded clones.

v_call	clone_size	j_call	d_call	cdr3_aa	cdr3_nt
TRBV27	-	TRBJ1-1	TRBD1	CASSFWNRGHFQNTEAFF	TGTGCCAGCAGTTTTTGGAACAGGGGGCACTTTCAGAACACTGAAGCTTTCTTT
TRBV25-1	-	TRBJ2-5	-	CASSRGGIQETQYF	TGTGCCAGCAGTAGGGGGGGGATACAAGAGACCCAGTACTTC
TRBV11-3	-	TRBJ2-3	-	CASSLDSTSTDTQYF	TGTGCCAGCAGCTTAGACAGCACTAGCACAGATACGCAGTATTTT
TRBV23-1	-	TRBJ2-5	-	CASSQFRAALQETQYF	TGCGCCAGCAGTCAATTTCGGGCGGCCCTCCAAGAGACCCAGTACTTC
TRBV5-1	-	TRBJ2-2	TRBD1	CASSLGTGRAGELFF	TGCGCCAGCAGCTTGGGGACAGGGCGGGCCGGGGAGCTGTTTTTT
TRBV19	-	TRBJ2-7	-	CASSIDTGWEQYF	TGTGCCAGTAGTATAGATACAGGGTGGGAGCAGTACTTC
TRBV3-1/TRBV3-2	-	TRBJ1-3	-	CASSQGSSGNTIYF	TGTGCCAGCAGCCAAGGGAGCTCTGGAAACACCATATATTTT
TRBV19	-	TRBJ2-2	-	CASSIISVNTGELFF	TGTGCCAGTAGTATTATTAGCGTGAACACCGGGGAGCTGTTTTTT
TRBV28	-	TRBJ1-2	TRBD1	CASSSPRGGDYGYTF	TGTGCCAGCAGTTCCCCCAGGGGGGGGGACTATGGCTACACCTTC
TRBV6-5	-	TRBJ1-2	-	CAVSGTGNYGYTF	TGTGCCGTTAGCGGTACGGGGAACTATGGCTACACCTTC
TRBV4-3	-	TRBJ2-7	TRBD1	CASSLTRTGGYEQYF	TGCGCCAGCAGCCTAACCCGGACAGGGGGCTACGAGCAGTACTTC
TRBV6-2/TRBV6-3	-	TRBJ2-2	-	CASSLAGAAPNTGELFF	TGTGCCAGCAGTTTGGCAGGGGCCGCCCCGAACACCGGGGAGCTGTTTTTT
TRBV6-1	-	TRBJ2-3	TRBD2	CASSELIGLAGGGGNTQYF	TGTGCCAGCAGTGAGCTAATCGGACTAGCGGGGGGAGGGGGAAATACGCAGTATTTT
TRBV4-3	-	TRBJ2-4	-	CASSPSGDAKNIQYF	TGCGCCAGCAGCCCCTCGGGTGACGCCAAAAACATTCAGTACTTC
TRBV3-1/TRBV3-2	-	TRBJ1-5	-	CASSQLYNQPQHF	TGTGCCAGCAGCCAGTTATACAATCAGCCCCAGCATTTT
TRBV27	-	TRBJ1-6	TRBD1	CASSLGQDNSPLHF	TGTGCCAGCAGCCTGGGACAGGATAATTCACCCCTCCACTTT
TRBV15	-	TRBJ1-2	-	CATSRDRGQYGYTF	TGTGCCACCAGCAGAGACCGCGGACAGTATGGCTACACCTTC
TRBV19	-	TRBJ2-1	TRBD2	CASSPRTRDEQFF	TGTGCCAGTAGTCCCCGGACTAGGGATGAGCAGTTCTTC
TRBV11-2	-	TRBJ1-1	-	CASSLIGMNTEAFF	TGTGCCAGCAGCTTAATTGGAATGAACACTGAAGCTTTCTTT
TRBV5-1	-	TRBJ1-5	-	CASSLDSNQPQHF	TGCGCCAGCAGCTTGGATAGCAATCAGCCCCAGCATTTT
TRBV3-1/TRBV3-2	few	TRBJ2-5	-	CASSQGRLGETQYF	TGTGCCAGCAGCCAAGGTCGGCTAGGGGAGACCCAGTACTTC
TRBV7-9	-	TRBJ2-1	TRBD2	CASSLRLAGGNEQFF	TGTGCCAGCAGCCTCCGACTAGCGGGGGGCAATGAGCAGTTCTTC
TRBV7-9	-	TRBJ2-3	-	CASSLLRKGADTQYF	TGTGCCAGCAGCTTATTGAGAAAGGGGGCAGATACGCAGTATTTT
TRBV2	-	TRBJ1-1	TRBD1	CASSRQGGAEAFF	TGTGCCAGCAGCAGACAGGGCGGCGCTGAAGCTTTCTTT
TRBV9	-	TRBJ2-7	TRBD1	CASSGQGALYEQYF	TGTGCCAGCAGCGGGCAGGGGGCGCTCTACGAGCAGTACTTC
TRBV9	once	TRBJ1-3	-	CASSITTVSGNTIYF	TGTGCCAGCAGCATTACGACCGTCTCTGGAAACACCATATATTTT
TRBV12-3/TRBV12-4	once	TRBJ2-4	-	CASSFLTNIQYF	TGTGCCAGCAGTTTCTTAACAAACATTCAGTACTTC
TRBV27	-	TRBJ2-5	TRBD2	CASRPTSGGAETQYF	TGTGCCAGCAGGCCGACTAGCGGGGGTGCGGAGACCCAGTACTTC
TRBV7-6	-	TRBJ2-3	TRBD2	CASSPRGGDPGGTQYF	TGTGCCAGCAGCCCACGGGGCGGGGACCCCGGGGGGACGCAGTATTTT
TRBV28	-	TRBJ2-2	TRBD1	CASSPRGPGELFF	TGTGCCAGCAGTCCTAGGGGGCCCGGGGAGCTGTTTTTT
TRBV30	once	TRBJ1-2	TRBD1	CAWRGTGASYGYTF	TGTGCCTGGAGGGGGACAGGGGCCTCCTATGGCTACACCTTC
TRBV5-1	-	TRBJ2-2	TRBD1	CASSLTGPGELFF	TGCGCCAGCAGCCTGACAGGGCCCGGGGAGCTGTTTTTT
TRBV6-5	-	TRBJ2-7	-	CASSYSQREQYF	TGTGCCAGCAGTTACTCCCAGCGCGAGCAGTACTTC
TRBV5-6	once	TRBJ1-2	TRBD1	CASSSDRTSYGYTF	TGTGCCAGCAGCTCGGACAGGACCTCATATGGCTACACCTTC
TRBV7-6	-	TRBJ2-3	-	CASSLQGGADTQYF	TGTGCCAGCAGCCTGCAGGGTGGCGCAGATACGCAGTATTTT
TRBV7-9	-	TRBJ2-1	-	CASSLLSKNEQFF	TGTGCCAGCAGCTTATTATCGAAGAATGAGCAGTTCTTC
TRBV12-3/TRBV12-4	-	TRBJ1-2	-	CASSLKARGGYTF	TGTGCCAGCAGTTTAAAGGCGAGAGGTGGCTACACCTTC